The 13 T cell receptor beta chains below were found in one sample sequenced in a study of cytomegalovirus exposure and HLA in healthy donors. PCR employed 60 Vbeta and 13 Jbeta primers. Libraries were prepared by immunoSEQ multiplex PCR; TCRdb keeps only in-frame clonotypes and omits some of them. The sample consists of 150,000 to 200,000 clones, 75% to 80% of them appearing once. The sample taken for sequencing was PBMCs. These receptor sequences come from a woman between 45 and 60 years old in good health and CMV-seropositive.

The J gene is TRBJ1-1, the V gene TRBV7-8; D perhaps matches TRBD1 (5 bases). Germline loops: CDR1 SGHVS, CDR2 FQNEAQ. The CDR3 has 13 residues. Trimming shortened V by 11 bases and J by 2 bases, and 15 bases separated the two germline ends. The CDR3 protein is CASAGALNTEAFF. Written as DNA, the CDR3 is TGTGCCTCTGCTGGGGCCCTTAACACTGAAGCTTTCTTT.

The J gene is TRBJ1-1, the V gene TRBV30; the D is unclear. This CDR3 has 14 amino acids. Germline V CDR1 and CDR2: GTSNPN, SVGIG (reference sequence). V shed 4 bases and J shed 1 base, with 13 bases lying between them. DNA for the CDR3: TGTGCCTGGACGAGGGAGCAACCGAACACTGAAGCTTTCTTT. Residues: CAWTREQPNTEAFF.

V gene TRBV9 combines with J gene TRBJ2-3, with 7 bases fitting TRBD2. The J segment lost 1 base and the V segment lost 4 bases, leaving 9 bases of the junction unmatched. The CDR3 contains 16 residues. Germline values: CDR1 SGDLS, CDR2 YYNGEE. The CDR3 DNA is TGTGCCAGCAGCCCGAGAGCGGGATCGGGCACAGATACGCAGTATTTT. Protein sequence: CASSPRAGSGTDTQYF.

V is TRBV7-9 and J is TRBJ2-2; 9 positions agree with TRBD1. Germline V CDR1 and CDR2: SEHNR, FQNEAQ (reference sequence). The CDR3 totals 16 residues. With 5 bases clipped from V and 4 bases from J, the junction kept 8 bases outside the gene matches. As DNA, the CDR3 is TGTGCCAGCAGCCCCCCGGGACAGGGACGCACCGGGGAGCTGTTTTTT. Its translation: CASSPPGQGRTGELFF.

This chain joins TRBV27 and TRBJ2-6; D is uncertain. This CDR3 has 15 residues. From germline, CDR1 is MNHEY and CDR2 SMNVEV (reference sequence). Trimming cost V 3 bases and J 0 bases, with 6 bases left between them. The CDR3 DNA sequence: TGTGCCAGCAGTTTGGAGACCTCTGGGGCCAACGTCCTGACTTTC. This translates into CASSLETSGANVLTF.

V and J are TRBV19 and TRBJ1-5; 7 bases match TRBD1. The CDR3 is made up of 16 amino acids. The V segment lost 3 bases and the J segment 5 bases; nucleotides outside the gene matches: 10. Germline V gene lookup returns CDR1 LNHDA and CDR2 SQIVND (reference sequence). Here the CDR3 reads CASSIRRDSRDQPQHF. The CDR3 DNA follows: TGTGCCAGTAGTATTCGCCGGGACAGCCGGGATCAGCCCCAGCATTTT.

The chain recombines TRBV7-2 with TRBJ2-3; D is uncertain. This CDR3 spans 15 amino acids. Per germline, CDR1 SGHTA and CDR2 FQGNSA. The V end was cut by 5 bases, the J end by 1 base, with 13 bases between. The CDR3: CASSDRHSRTDTQYF. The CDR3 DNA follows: TGTGCCAGCAGCGACCGACACTCCCGCACAGATACGCAGTATTTT.

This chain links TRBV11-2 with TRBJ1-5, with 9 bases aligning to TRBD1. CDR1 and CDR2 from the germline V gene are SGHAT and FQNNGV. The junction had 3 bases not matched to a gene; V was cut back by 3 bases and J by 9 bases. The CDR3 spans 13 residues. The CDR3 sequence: CASSLGQGWPQHF. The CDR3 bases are TGTGCCAGCAGCTTGGGACAGGGATGGCCCCAGCATTTT.

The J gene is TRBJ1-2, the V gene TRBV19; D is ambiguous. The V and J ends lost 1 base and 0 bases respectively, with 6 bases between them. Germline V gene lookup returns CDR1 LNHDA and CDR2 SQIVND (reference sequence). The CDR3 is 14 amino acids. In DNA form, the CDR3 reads TGTGCCAGTAGTATAGTTCCAGCTAACTATGGCTACACCTTC. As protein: CASSIVPANYGYTF.

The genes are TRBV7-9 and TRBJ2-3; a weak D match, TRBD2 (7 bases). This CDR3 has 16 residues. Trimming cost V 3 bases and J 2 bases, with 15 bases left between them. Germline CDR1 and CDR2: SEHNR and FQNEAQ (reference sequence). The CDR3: CASSFGGGRSTDTQYF. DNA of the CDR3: TGTGCCAGCAGCTTTGGCGGGGGCCGATCCACAGATACGCAGTATTTT. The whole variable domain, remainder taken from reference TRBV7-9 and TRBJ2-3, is DTGVSQNPRHKITKRGQNVTFRCDPISEHNRLYWYRQTLGQGPEFLTYFQNEAQLEKSRLLSDRFSAERPKGSFSTLEIQRTEQGDSAMYLCASSFGGGRSTDTQYFGPGTRLTVL.

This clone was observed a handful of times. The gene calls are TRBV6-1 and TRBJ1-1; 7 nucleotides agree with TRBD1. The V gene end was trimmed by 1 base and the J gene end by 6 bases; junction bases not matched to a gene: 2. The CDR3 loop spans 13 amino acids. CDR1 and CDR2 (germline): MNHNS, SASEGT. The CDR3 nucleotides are TGTGCCAGCAGTGAAGGCAGGGGGGCTGAAGCTTTCTTT. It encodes CASSEGRGAEAFF.

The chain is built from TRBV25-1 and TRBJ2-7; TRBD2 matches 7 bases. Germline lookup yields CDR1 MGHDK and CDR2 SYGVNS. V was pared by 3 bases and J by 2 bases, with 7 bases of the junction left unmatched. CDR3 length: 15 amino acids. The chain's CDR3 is CASSDPWSGTYEQYF. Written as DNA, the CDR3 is TGTGCCAGCAGTGACCCTTGGAGCGGGACCTACGAGCAGTACTTC.

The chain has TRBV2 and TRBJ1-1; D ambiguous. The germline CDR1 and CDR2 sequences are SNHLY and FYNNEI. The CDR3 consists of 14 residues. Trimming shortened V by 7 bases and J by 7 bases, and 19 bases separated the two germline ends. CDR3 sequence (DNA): TGTGCCAGCACAATCAGTCCTAGCGGAAGTGAAGCTTTCTTT. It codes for CASTISPSGSEAFF.